This TCR beta chain derives from a study of cytomegalovirus exposure and HLA in healthy donors. The PCR employed 60 Vbeta primers together with 13 Jbeta primers. Generated by immunoSEQ multiplex PCR, the TCRdb table keeps only in-frame clones and is missing some. The sample lists about 130,000 clones, 8.5% occurring once. This clone was counted only a few times. Trimming took 7 bases from V and 4 from J, leaving 26 bases between them. In germline, CDR1 is SGHVS, CDR2 FQNEAQ. CDR3 length equals 18 residues. This receptor was taken from a man in his forties in good health and CMV-seronegative. The rearrangement joins TRBV7-8 to TRBJ1-5, with TRBD1 as a possible D gene (6 bases). The sample taken for sequencing was PBMCs. The chain's CDR3 is CASTSRRQAFGRNQPQHF. The CDR3 DNA reads as TGTGCCAGCACCTCCCGGAGACAGGCTTTCGGTCGGAATCAGCCCCAGCATTTT.